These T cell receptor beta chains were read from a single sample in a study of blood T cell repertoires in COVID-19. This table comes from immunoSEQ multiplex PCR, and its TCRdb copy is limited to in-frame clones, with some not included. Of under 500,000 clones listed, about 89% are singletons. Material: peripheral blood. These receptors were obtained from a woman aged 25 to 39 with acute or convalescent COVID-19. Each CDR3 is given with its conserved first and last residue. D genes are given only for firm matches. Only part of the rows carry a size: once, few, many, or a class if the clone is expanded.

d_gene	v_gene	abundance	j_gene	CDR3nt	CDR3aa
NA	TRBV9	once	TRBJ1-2	TGTGCCAGCAGCGGACGACCTGGAGACTATGGCTACACCTTC	CASSGRPGDYGYTF
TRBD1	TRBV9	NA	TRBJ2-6	TGTGCCAGCAGCGTAGCTACGAGGTCGTGGGACAGGGCTATTAACGTCCTGACTTTC	CASSVATRSWDRAINVLTF
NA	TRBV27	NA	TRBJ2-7	TGTGCCAGCAGTTGGGCAGGGAGGTACGAGCAGTACTTC	CASSWAGRYEQYF
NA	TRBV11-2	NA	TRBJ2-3	TGTGCCAGCAGCGCGGGCACAGATACGCAGTATTTT	CASSAGTDTQYF
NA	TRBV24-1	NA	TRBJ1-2	TGTGCCACCAGTGCTCCAGGGGATTATGGCTACACCTTC	CATSAPGDYGYTF
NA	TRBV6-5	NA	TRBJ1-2	TGTGCCAGCACCGGGATCAGGAACTATGGCTACACCTTC	CASTGIRNYGYTF
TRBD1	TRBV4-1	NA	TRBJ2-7	TGCGCCAGCAGCCAAGTTGCAGACAGGGCTTTCTTGTACGAGCAGTACTTC	CASSQVADRAFLYEQYF
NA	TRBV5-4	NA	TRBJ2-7	TGTGCCAGCAGCTTCTCGGGTCTTGACGAGCAGTACTTC	CASSFSGLDEQYF
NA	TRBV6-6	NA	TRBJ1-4	TGTGCCAGCACTCTAACCGTGGGCGACGGGGGTGAAAAACTGTTTTTT	CASTLTVGDGGEKLFF
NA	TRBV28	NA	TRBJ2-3	TGTGCCAGCAGTTTAGAAATACGGGGACTTTTCACAGATACGCAGTATTTT	CASSLEIRGLFTDTQYF
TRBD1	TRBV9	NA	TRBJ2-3	TGTGCCAGCAGCGTAGGGGGGACAGGGGGTGTCACAGATACGCAGTATTTT	CASSVGGTGGVTDTQYF
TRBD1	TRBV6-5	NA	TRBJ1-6	TGTGCCAGCAGTTACGGACAGGGGTCCTATAATTCACCCCTCCACTTT	CASSYGQGSYNSPLHF
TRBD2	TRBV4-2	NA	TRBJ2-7	TGTGCCAGCAGCCAAGATCCGCCTAGCGGGGGGGCGGGTTACGAGCAGTACTTC	CASSQDPPSGGAGYEQYF
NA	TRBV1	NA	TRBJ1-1	TGCACCAGCAGCCTTCACAGGGGGCGCGCAGCTTTCTTT	CTSSLHRGRAAFF
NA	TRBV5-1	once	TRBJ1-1	TGCGCCAGCAGCTTGGGAGGGAGGCACACTGAAGCTTTCTTT	CASSLGGRHTEAFF
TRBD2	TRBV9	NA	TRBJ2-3	TGTGCCAGCAGCGTAGGTCGCGGGGGAAACACAGATACGCAGTATTTT	CASSVGRGGNTDTQYF
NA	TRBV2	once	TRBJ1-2	TGTGCCAGCAGTGAATCCAGTGACTATGGCTACACCTTC	CASSESSDYGYTF
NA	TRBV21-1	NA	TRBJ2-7	TGTGCCAGCAGCAGCGGAAACGATATTGCCGGCGAGCAGTACTTC	CASSSGNDIAGEQYF
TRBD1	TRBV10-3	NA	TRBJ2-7	TGTGCCATCAGTAATCTTCGGACAGGACAATCCTACGAGCAGTACTTC	CAISNLRTGQSYEQYF
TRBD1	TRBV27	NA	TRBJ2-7	TGTGCCAGCGGCCGGGACAGGGGTCTGCGCGAGCAGTACTTC	CASGRDRGLREQYF
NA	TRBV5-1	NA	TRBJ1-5	TGCGCCAGCAGCTTAGGAGGAGGGGGGGATCAGCCCCAGCATTTT	CASSLGGGGDQPQHF
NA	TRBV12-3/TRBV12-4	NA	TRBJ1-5	TGTGCCAGCGCTACGGGGGGAGAACAGCCCCAGCATTTT	CASATGGEQPQHF